These 20 T cell receptor beta chains share one sample of origin, sequenced in a study of T-cell reconstitution after alpha-beta-depleted transplantation in children (dated by TCRdb to about 2016). Libraries were built with PCR. TCRdb names Illumina HiSeq 2500 as the instrument used. TCR library preparation used molecular barcoding, with unique molecular identifiers applied to normalize quantification of the TCRbeta repertoire. TCRdb redid the processing of the public reads, applying fastp at Q25 and MiXCR, and retained in-frame beta chains. All rows with the same CDR3 protein become a single entry with the most common DNA and genes. In this sample the table shows about 540,000 distinct CDR3 sequences, over 20% of which occur a single time. About 35% of the sample lies in the top ten. The sample's treatment or condition label, decoded: allogeneic hematopoietic cell transplantation with graft depleted of TCRalphabeta T cells and CD19 B cells.

Here the sequenced sample was PBMCs, taken before TCRalphabeta/CD19-depleted stem cell transplant. The source is a boy under three years old with Wiskott-Aldrich syndrome, due to receive a stem cell transplant.

This clonotype was seen a few times. The chain couples TRBV6-5 to TRBJ2-7; perhaps TRBD2 as D (5 bases). Trimming removed 0 bases from V and 2 bases from J, with 14 bases in between. The CDR3 covers 16 residues. Germline V gene data show CDR1 as MNHEY and CDR2 as SVGAGI. CDR3 sequence (DNA): TGTGCCAGCAGTTACTCGATTACCAGCGGAGCCTACGAGCAGTACTTC. Amino acids: CASSYSITSGAYEQYF.

The chain joins TRBV5-1 to TRBJ2-3; D is unclear. The ends were cut back, 0 bases at V and 3 bases at J, with 11 bases in the middle. The CDR3 has 15 residues. Germline CDR1 SGHRS, CDR2 YFSETQ. CDR3 residues: CASSLAPDVTDTQYF. The CDR3 nucleotides read TGCGCCAGCAGCTTGGCACCCGACGTGACAGATACGCAGTATTTT.

This clonotype was detected only a few times. The chain employs TRBV11-2 and TRBJ1-5; 12 nucleotides agree with TRBD1. The junction had 10 bases not matched to a gene; V was cut back by 6 bases and J by 1 base. The CDR3 has 18 amino acids. CDR1 SGHAT and CDR2 FQNNGV come from the germline V gene. CDR3 sequence: CASRAPGQGARSNQPQHF. Written as DNA, the CDR3 is TGTGCCAGCAGAGCGCCGGGACAGGGGGCTAGGAGCAATCAGCCCCAGCATTTT.

This clonotype was seen a few times. The chain combines TRBV20-1 with TRBJ2-3; D might be TRBD1 (6 bases). In germline, CDR1 is DFQATT, CDR2 SNEGSKA (reference sequence). V lost 2 bases and J lost 1, with 13 bases in between. CDR3 size: 15 residues. CDR3 amino acids: CSARMQGSGTDTQYF. CDR3 DNA sequence: TGCAGTGCTAGAATGCAGGGGAGTGGCACAGATACGCAGTATTTT.

This chain connects TRBV2 to TRBJ2-3; 7 nucleotides match TRBD1. V lost 7 bases and J lost 0; bases outside the gene matches: 4. The germline CDR1 and CDR2 sequences are SNHLY and FYNNEI. This CDR3 comprises 14 residues. The CDR3 loop is CASTGTVSTDTQYF. DNA for the CDR3: TGTGCCAGCACTGGGACAGTAAGCACAGATACGCAGTATTTT.

CDR3 region: CASSGLDQETQYF. CDR3 sequence (DNA): TGTGCCAGCAGTGGCCTAGACCAAGAGACCCAGTACTTC. V gene TRBV27 combines with J gene TRBJ2-5; D gene unclear. Germline values: CDR1 MNHEY, CDR2 SMNVEV (reference sequence). The CDR3 spans 13 residues. V was clipped by 5 bases and J by 0 bases, with 7 bases between them.

This clonotype was recorded a few times. The chain joins TRBV5-1 to TRBJ1-2, with 9 bases matching TRBD1. V shed 4 bases, J shed 1 base, and the junction held 5 bases outside the gene matches. This CDR3 region has 15 residues. CDR1 SGHRS and CDR2 YFSETQ come from the germline V gene. CDR3 sequence: CASSPDRGFNYGYTF. The DNA of the CDR3 is TGCGCCAGCAGCCCGGACAGGGGATTTAACTATGGCTACACCTTC.

Many counts were recorded for this clonotype. The V call is TRBV12-3 or TRBV12-4, the J call TRBJ2-7, with 8 bases lining up with TRBD2. J gave up 4 bases and V 7 bases, and 6 bases lay outside the gene matches. The CDR3 consists of 13 residues. CDR3 sequence reads: CASTPGLAYEQYF. The CDR3 nucleotides read TGTGCCAGCACCCCCGGACTAGCTTACGAGCAGTACTTC.

In this sample, this clonotype turned up a few times. The rearrangement joins TRBV2 to TRBJ2-1; D possibly uses TRBD1 or TRBD2 (5 bases each). Trimming removed 9 bases at V and 5 bases at J, with 11 bases between. The germline V gene encodes CDR1 SNHLY and CDR2 FYNNEI. This CDR3 comprises 12 residues. As DNA, the CDR3 is TGTGCCAGGATGGGACGAAACAATGAGCAGTTCTTC. It codes for CARMGRNNEQFF.

This clonotype was detected only a few times. The chain links TRBV10-3 to TRBJ2-6, with D possibly called TRBD1 or TRBD2 (5 bases each). The CDR3 loop spans 14 amino acids. Germline V gives CDR1 ENHRY, CDR2 SYGVKD. Trimming pared 11 bases from V and 2 bases from J, leaving 13 bases between. The CDR3 reads CAPGTSPGANVLTF. The CDR3 DNA sequence: TGTGCCCCAGGGACGTCCCCTGGGGCCAACGTCCTGACTTTC.

The chain links TRBV6-1 to TRBJ2-1; 8 nucleotides align to TRBD1. CDR1 is MNHNS, CDR2 SASEGT, per germline. The ends lost 6 bases at V and 15 bases at J; junction bases unmatched: 16. This CDR3 spans 14 amino acids. The CDR3 sequence: CASSVSGQAGLRFF. The CDR3 DNA follows: TGTGCCAGCAGCGTTTCGGGACAGGCCGGGTTGCGGTTCTTC.

This clonotype appeared a few times. This chain connects TRBV20-1 to TRBJ2-1; 7 bases agree with TRBD1. Germline V gives CDR1 DFQATT, CDR2 SNEGSKA (reference sequence). This CDR3 contains 13 residues. The V gene end was trimmed by 7 bases and the J gene end by 3 bases; junction bases not matched to a gene: 6. The CDR3 coding sequence is TGCAGTGAAAGGGGGCCTAACTACAATGAGCAGTTCTTC. Translation gives CSERGPNYNEQFF.

V and J are TRBV12-3 or TRBV12-4 and TRBJ2-5; D is perhaps TRBD1 or TRBD2 (5 bases each). V was pared by 6 bases and J by 5 bases, with 13 bases between. The CDR3 extends over 13 amino acids. The CDR3 loop is CASRPRRGETQYF. The CDR3 nucleotides read TGTGCCAGCAGACCTAGACGGGGCGAGACCCAGTACTTC.

This clonotype was seen a handful of times. The V gene is TRBV12-3 or TRBV12-4, the J gene TRBJ2-1, with a possible D match to TRBD1 (5 bases). The CDR3 loop spans 14 amino acids. Trimming cost V 7 bases and J 6 bases, with 16 bases left between them. CDR3 loop: CASTPRWGGNEQFF. In DNA form, the CDR3 reads TGTGCCAGCACCCCAAGATGGGGCGGCAATGAGCAGTTCTTC.

This clonotype was counted between two and nine times. The V and J genes are TRBV7-6 and TRBJ2-5, with a weak D call TRBD2 (5 bases). The CDR3 covers 14 residues. In germline, CDR1 is SGHVS, CDR2 FNYEAQ. Trimming removed 2 bases from V and 2 bases from J, with 9 bases in between. In DNA, the CDR3 is TGTGCCAGCAGCTTAAAACTAGGGCAAGAGACCCAGTACTTC. This sequence encodes CASSLKLGQETQYF.

The chain links TRBV2 to TRBJ1-1, with no clear D. V gave up 0 bases and J gave up 6 bases, with 8 bases separating them. Per the germline V gene, CDR1 is SNHLY and CDR2 is FYNNEI. This CDR3 has 13 amino acids. The CDR3 DNA follows: TGTGCCAGCAGTGAAGCGGTTGGCCCTGAAGCTTTCTTT. Translated: CASSEAVGPEAFF.

This clonotype was seen a handful of times. CDR3 coding DNA: TGCAGCCCGACTCCTAGCGGAAAAGAGACCCAGTACTTC. The encoded protein is CSPTPSGKETQYF. The chain is built from TRBV20-1 and TRBJ2-5; 7 nucleotides align to TRBD2. The germline V gene encodes CDR1 DFQATT and CDR2 SNEGSKA (reference sequence). CDR3 length equals 13 residues.

The chain carries TRBV27 and TRBJ2-2; 8 bases fit TRBD2. The length of the CDR3 is 17 residues. The V segment lost 0 bases and the J segment 4 bases; nucleotides outside the gene matches: 7. CDR1 is MNHEY and CDR2 is SMNVEV in the germline V gene (reference sequence). CDR3 region: CASSLSMLAGSTGELFF. CDR3 bases: TGTGCCAGCAGTTTATCGATGTTAGCGGGGTCCACCGGGGAGCTGTTTTTT.

This clonotype was counted between two and nine times. The gene calls are TRBV12-3 or TRBV12-4 and TRBJ1-2, with a tentative D call TRBD1 (6 bases). V was cut by 6 bases and J by 1 base, with 12 bases left in between. This CDR3 has 14 residues. CDR3 sequence: CASRGHQLNYGYTF. The DNA for the CDR3 is TGTGCCAGCAGGGGACACCAACTTAACTATGGCTACACCTTC.

The chain has TRBV5-8 and TRBJ2-3; D ambiguous. Germline CDR1 reads SGHTS; CDR2 reads YDEGEE. Trimming took 0 bases from V and 8 from J, leaving 10 bases between them. CDR3 length: 13 amino acids. Written as DNA, the CDR3 is TGTGCCAGCAGCTTGGGGGTTTCGGGTACGCAGTATTTT. Its translation is CASSLGVSGTQYF.